This passage covers 31 T cell receptor beta chains from one sample sequenced in a study of metastatic and nonmetastatic thyroid tumors. TCRdb re-called the PCR reads through MiXCR. The sample has roughly 40,000 clones, roughly a sixth seen once. Not a single patient had been given any form of treatment at any point before undergoing thyroid surgery. Input material: tumor tissue. The source is a female donor with papillary thyroid cancer or a benign thyroid nodule (not recorded which). Some clones in this sample may be carry-over from other donors' samples.

V is TRBV11-1 and J is TRBJ1-1, with D possibly being TRBD1 (6 bases). CDR1 is SGHAT and CDR2 is FQDESV in the germline V gene (reference sequence). This CDR3 is built from 18 residues. Trimming shortened V by 2 bases and J by 0 bases, and 19 bases separated the two germline ends. The CDR3 DNA is TGTGCCAGCAGCTTATGGAGGTGCAGGGGCTCCATGAACACTGAAGCTTTCTTT. It encodes CASSLWRCRGSMNTEAFF.

This clone was detected ten times or more. The J gene is TRBJ2-2, the V gene TRBV6-2 or TRBV6-3, with 8 positions matching TRBD1. The CDR3 runs to 14 residues. Germline loops: CDR1 MNHEY, CDR2 SVGEGT. V lost 2 bases to trimming and J lost 6 bases; unmatched junction nucleotides: 2. The CDR3 DNA follows: TGTGCCAGCAGTTACACACAGGGGGCCGGGGAGCTGTTTTTT. Translated: CASSYTQGAGELFF.

This clone was seen repeatedly, ten times or more. In the same sample, other DNA sequences code for this CDR3. The chain links TRBV6-1 to TRBJ1-4; no clear D gene. With 4 bases removed from V and 0 bases from J, the gap between germline ends came to 6 bases. CDR1 and CDR2 (germline): MNHNS, SASEGT. CDR3 length equals 14 residues. The CDR3 coding sequence is TGTGCCAGCAGTGGGGGTGCAACTAATGAAAAACTGTTTTTT. Protein: CASSGGATNEKLFF.

This chain joins TRBV19 and TRBJ2-7, with D possibly being TRBD1 (6 bases). CDR1 and CDR2 from the germline V gene are LNHDA and SQIVND (reference sequence). The V and J ends lost 5 bases and 0 bases respectively, with 17 bases between them. The length of the CDR3 is 16 residues. The CDR3 loop reads CASSLSWTVSSYEQYF. CDR3 DNA sequence: TGTGCCAGTAGTCTATCCTGGACAGTTTCCTCCTACGAGCAGTACTTC.

The sample holds many counts of this clone. The chain recombines TRBV20-1 with TRBJ2-3; D may be TRBD2 (5 bases). The CDR3 has 15 residues. Per germline, CDR1 DFQATT and CDR2 SNEGSKA (reference sequence). The V and J ends lost 1 base and 1 base respectively, with 12 bases between them. The CDR3 sequence: CSARGQRSGTDTQYF. The CDR3 region has the DNA TGCAGTGCTAGAGGGCAGCGGAGTGGCACAGATACGCAGTATTTT.

This clone has a count of ten or more. The V and J genes are TRBV12-3 or TRBV12-4 and TRBJ1-2; the match to TRBD1 covers 12 bases. This CDR3 has 15 amino acids. Trimming removed 5 bases from V and 8 bases from J; junction bases left unmatched: 9. The CDR3 sequence is CASSRPGQGAGGYTF. The CDR3 DNA follows: TGTGCCAGCAGTAGACCGGGACAGGGGGCTGGCGGCTACACCTTC.

This clone was counted many times. CDR3 coding DNA: TGTGCCAGCAGTGAAGTAGGCAGGGCCTCTGGCTACACCTTC. Its translation is CASSEVGRASGYTF. The V gene is TRBV6-1, the J gene TRBJ1-2; a possible D gene is TRBD1 (5 bases). In germline, CDR1 is MNHNS, CDR2 SASEGT. The germline V and J ends were trimmed by 1 base and 7 bases, with 13 bases remaining between them. This CDR3 region has 14 residues.

There are many counts of this clone. V gene TRBV30 combines with J gene TRBJ1-2, with a tentative D call TRBD1 (5 bases). The CDR3 is 12 residues long. Trimming shortened V by 8 bases and J by 2 bases, and 12 bases separated the two germline ends. Germline V gene sequence: CDR1 GTSNPN, CDR2 SVGIG (reference sequence). CDR3 in DNA: TGTGCCGGAGGGAGGGGAAACTATGGCTACACCTTC. Protein sequence: CAGGRGNYGYTF.

This clone was observed a few times. Germline is not matched at one junction end, which may reflect a read error. The V and J genes are TRBV12-3 or TRBV12-4 and TRBJ2-7; 10 nucleotides align to TRBD2. The CDR3 consists of 16 residues. The CDR3 region is CASSLGTTSGPYGQYF. CDR3 coding DNA: TGTGCCAGCAGTTTAGGTACGACTAGCGGGCCCTACGGGCAGTACTTC.

This clone appeared a few times. The chain has TRBV24-1 and TRBJ1-2; 7 bases are a match to TRBD1. The CDR3 spans 14 residues. Trimming removed 3 bases from V and 5 bases from J; junction bases left unmatched: 5. CDR1 and CDR2 (germline): KGHDR, SFDVKD. This CDR3 reads CATSDEGQKYGYTF. CDR3 sequence (DNA): TGTGCCACCAGTGATGAGGGACAGAAATATGGCTACACCTTC.

In this sample, this clone turned up many times. The genes are TRBV28 and TRBJ1-2, with D tentatively TRBD1 (5 bases). The germline CDR1 and CDR2 sequences are MDHEN and SYDVKM. CDR3 length equals 13 residues. Trimming left V 3 bases short and J 4 bases short, with 9 bases between. The CDR3 DNA reads TGTGCCAGCAGTTTGAATGGGGGCTATGGCTACACCTTC. Amino acids: CASSLNGGYGYTF.

Points on this clone: This clone may be a read error of a much larger clone one base away. This rearrangement joins TRBV20-1 to TRBJ2-2, with D perhaps matching TRBD2 (5 bases). The germline V gene has CDR1 DFQATT and CDR2 SNEGSKA (reference sequence). The CDR3 covers 14 residues. CDR3 in DNA: TGCAGTGCATCCGTGACACAGAACACCGGGGAGCTGTCTTTT. Protein sequence: CSASVTQNTGELSF.

This clone was detected many times. The chain joins TRBV20-1 to TRBJ2-1; D ambiguous. CDR1 is DFQATT, CDR2 SNEGSKA, per germline (reference sequence). V was cut by 0 bases and J by 3 bases, with 12 bases left in between. This CDR3 comprises 15 residues. The CDR3 coding sequence is TGCAGTGCTAGAGACCCGATATATCACTACAATGAGCAGTTCTTC. The encoded protein is CSARDPIYHYNEQFF.

This clone was observed at least ten times. The chain links TRBV7-9 to TRBJ1-5; TRBD1 aligns across 7 bases. The germline gives CDR1 SEHNR, CDR2 FQNEAQ (reference sequence). After removal of 3 bases from V and 7 bases from J, the junction contained 6 bases not matched to a gene. The CDR3 is 14 residues long. Here the CDR3 DNA reads TGTGCCAGCAGCTTGACAGGGCAAGGGCAGCCCCAGCATTTT. Its translation: CASSLTGQGQPQHF.

Many counts were recorded for this clone. This chain joins TRBV5-1 and TRBJ2-1; D call uncertain. Trimming took off 0 bases at V and 1 base at J, with 8 bases between the two ends. The CDR3 has 15 amino acids. The germline CDR1 and CDR2 sequences are SGHRS and YFSETQ. The CDR3 nucleotides are TGCGCCAGCAGCTTGGAAGGACGGTCCTACAATGAGCAGTTCTTC. Translating it yields CASSLEGRSYNEQFF.

This clone was observed many times. This may arise from a read error, as a much more abundant clone is one base away. It is likely a read error, because the conserved phenylalanine at the end of the CDR3 is missing. The V gene is TRBV2, the J gene TRBJ2-1; maybe TRBD2 (6 bases). CDR3 length: 16 residues. The V gene's germline CDR1 is SNHLY and CDR2 FYNNEI. V dropped 4 bases and J dropped 7 bases, with 20 bases sitting between them. The CDR3 coding sequence is TGTGCCAGCAGTGCTAATCTAGCGTTGGTGATTAATGAGCAGTTCCTC. Amino acid sequence: CASSANLALVINEQFL.

This clone was observed many times. The rearrangement links TRBV20-1 to TRBJ1-6, with TRBD1 identical over 9 bases. This CDR3 is 16 amino acids long. Germline lookup yields CDR1 DFQATT and CDR2 SNEGSKA (reference sequence). The junction had 12 bases not matched to a gene; V was cut back by 3 bases and J by 9 bases. CDR3 region: CSARKQGALGFSPLHF. The CDR3 nucleotides read TGCAGTGCTAGGAAACAGGGGGCCCTTGGATTTTCACCCCTCCACTTT.

At least ten counts were recorded for this clone. This rearrangement joins TRBV4-2 to TRBJ2-7, with D perhaps matching TRBD2 (5 bases). Looked up from germline, CDR1 is LGHNA and CDR2 is YNFKEQ. The CDR3 is 13 residues long. Trimming took 4 bases from V and 2 from J, leaving 9 bases between them. DNA of the CDR3: TGTGCCAGCAGCCCTGGACTTACCTACGAGCAGTACTTC. This gives the protein CASSPGLTYEQYF.

This clone was seen many times. The chain joins TRBV3-2 to TRBJ2-3; TRBD2, the D gene given by the table, was not confirmed from the DNA. TRBV3-2 is a pseudogene segment. This CDR3 is built from 17 residues. As DNA, the CDR3 is TGTGCCAGCAGCCTAGGCGGGACTAGCGGGAGAACAGATACGCAGTATTTT. Its protein is CASSLGGTSGRTDTQYF.

As for this clone: One end of the junction varies from germline; a read error may be responsible. The chain joins TRBV15 to TRBJ1-6; D gene ambiguous. The germline V gene encodes CDR1 LNHNV and CDR2 YYDKDF (reference sequence). This CDR3 has 16 amino acids. CDR3 sequence (DNA): TGTGCCACCATCAGAGATCGTCTACTGCGGGTCTCACCCCTCCACTTT. It is translated as CATIRDRLLRVSPLHF.

This clone turned up a few times. The chain is built from TRBV2 and TRBJ2-3; D possibly corresponds to TRBD1 (6 bases). V was cut by 7 bases and J by 1 base, with 12 bases left in between. This CDR3 spans 14 amino acids. From germline, CDR1 is SNHLY and CDR2 FYNNEI. CDR3 nucleotide sequence: TGTGCCAGCACTCTAACAGGGCGCACAGATACGCAGTATTTT. Translated: CASTLTGRTDTQYF.

This clone appeared many times. Other DNA sequences in the same sample also yield this CDR3. The chain employs TRBV6-1 and TRBJ2-7, with 10 bases matching TRBD1. Germline V CDR1 and CDR2: MNHNS, SASEGT. This CDR3 spans 15 amino acids. Trimming cost V 6 bases and J 3 bases; bases outside gene matches: 8. The CDR3 region has the DNA TGTGCCAGCAGCCCCCACGGGACAGGGGTCTACGAGCAGTACTTC. Translating it yields CASSPHGTGVYEQYF.

At least ten counts were recorded for this clone. This rearrangement joins TRBV4-1 to TRBJ1-1, with TRBD1 matching over 8 bases. Germline V gene sequence: CDR1 MGHRA, CDR2 YSYEKL. This CDR3 contains 15 residues. Trimming cost V 0 bases and J 2 bases; bases outside gene matches: 2. The CDR3 nucleotides read TGCGCCAGCAGCCAAGATGGACAGGGAAACACTGAAGCTTTCTTT. It translates to CASSQDGQGNTEAFF.

This clone was counted at least ten times. This chain uses TRBV5-1 with TRBJ2-3; 10 positions match TRBD2. This CDR3 has 15 amino acids. Germline assignment: CDR1 SGHRS and CDR2 YFSETQ. Trimming removed 7 bases from V and 0 bases from J; junction bases left unmatched: 5. CDR3 sequence reads: CASRRTSGSTDTQYF. Written as DNA, the CDR3 is TGCGCCAGCCGCAGGACTAGCGGAAGCACAGATACGCAGTATTTT. Using reference TRBV5-1 and TRBJ2-3 for the parts outside the CDR3, the full variable domain is KAGVTQTPRYLIKTRGQQVTLSCSPISGHRSVSWYQQTPGQGLQFLFEYFSETQRNKGNFPGRFSGRQFSNSRSEMNVSTLELGDSALYLCASRRTSGSTDTQYFGPGTRLTVL.

A few counts support this clone. Given a much more abundant clone one base away, this may be a read error. V usage is TRBV7-9 and J usage is TRBJ1-5; no definite D call. The V gene lost 1 base and the J gene lost 6 bases, with 4 bases spanning the gap. CDR3 length equals 12 residues. Germline V CDR1 and CDR2: SEHNR, FQNEAQ (reference sequence). The CDR3 loop is CASSLDSQPQHF. For the CDR3, the DNA is TGTGCCAGCAGCTTAGACAGTCAGCCCCAGCATTTT.

Note on this clone: A read error may be the cause here, since a much bigger clone is one base away. The chain carries TRBV3-1 and TRBJ1-1; D is unresolved. Germline V gene lookup returns CDR1 LGHDT and CDR2 YNNKEL (reference sequence). The CDR3 spans 14 residues. CDR3 amino acids: CTSSPEGLGTEAFF. The CDR3 DNA follows: TGTACCAGCAGCCCCGAGGGCCTTGGAACTGAAGCTTTCTTT.

This clone was observed a few times. This chain connects TRBV27 to TRBJ2-2; D is unresolved. The CDR3 has 16 amino acids. The germline CDR1 and CDR2 sequences are MNHEY and SMNVEV (reference sequence). With 4 bases removed from V and 3 bases from J, the gap between germline ends came to 15 bases. DNA of the CDR3: TGTGCCAGCAGTTCCAGCGTGAGTCATGACACCGGGGAGCTGTTTTTT. Translation: CASSSSVSHDTGELFF.

In its sample, this clone was seen many times. This chain uses TRBV25-1 with TRBJ2-5; D not certain. V was trimmed by 6 bases and J by 4 bases, leaving 9 bases between them. This CDR3 comprises 12 residues. Germline V gene sequence: CDR1 MGHDK, CDR2 SYGVNS. CDR3 nucleotide sequence: TGTGCCAGCAGAGCAGAGTCAGAGACCCAGTACTTC. This encodes CASRAESETQYF.

This clone was detected many times. The chain employs TRBV18 and TRBJ2-5; D is ambiguous. The CDR3 loop spans 16 amino acids. The V end was cut by 2 bases, the J end by 1 base, with 14 bases between. From germline, CDR1 is KGHSH and CDR2 LQKENI. The CDR3 coding sequence is TGTGCCAGCTCACCATTCTCCCAACCCCCCCAAGAGACCCAGTACTTC. Translating it yields CASSPFSQPPQETQYF.

This clone was recorded at least ten times. J is TRBJ2-2 and V is TRBV11-3; D not resolved. This CDR3 comprises 11 residues. The germline gives CDR1 SGHNT, CDR2 YENEEA. Deletions cut 8 bases from V and 2 bases from J, with 3 bases between. The DNA of the CDR3 is TGTGCCAGCGTTAACACCGGGGAGCTGTTTTTT. Protein sequence: CASVNTGELFF.

The chain has TRBV7-9 and TRBJ1-1, with D unclear. The CDR3 runs to 15 residues. The germline CDR1 and CDR2 sequences are SEHNR and FQNEAQ (reference sequence). The CDR3 protein is CDGSLGTSMNTEAFF. For the CDR3, the DNA is TGTGACGGCAGCTTAGGCACAAGCATGAACACTGAAGCTTTCTTT.